This T cell receptor (beta chain) originates from a study of early stage breast cancer tumors. Across the whole study: ER+/PR+/HER2- status applied to about 75% of the 16 invasive breast tumors. Study-level points and caveats: Blood repertoires resembled normal breast more than tumor.

Libraries were prepared by immunoSEQ multiplex PCR; TCRdb keeps only in-frame clonotypes and omits some of them. The sample shows about 72,000 clones, 65% to 85% of them seen only once. Trimming removed 3 bases from V and 1 base from J, with 7 bases in between. This CDR3 region has 13 residues. The germline V gene has CDR1 MDHEN and CDR2 SYDVKM. In the case of this clone: As yet, its antigen is unknown.

The V and J genes are TRBV28 and TRBJ2-7; D is ambiguous. Sequencing input: blood. The clonotype was recovered from a person between 60 and 69 years old with breast cancer. The CDR3 is CASSFKVSYEQYF. CDR3 DNA: TGTGCCAGCAGTTTTAAGGTGTCCTACGAGCAGTACTTC.